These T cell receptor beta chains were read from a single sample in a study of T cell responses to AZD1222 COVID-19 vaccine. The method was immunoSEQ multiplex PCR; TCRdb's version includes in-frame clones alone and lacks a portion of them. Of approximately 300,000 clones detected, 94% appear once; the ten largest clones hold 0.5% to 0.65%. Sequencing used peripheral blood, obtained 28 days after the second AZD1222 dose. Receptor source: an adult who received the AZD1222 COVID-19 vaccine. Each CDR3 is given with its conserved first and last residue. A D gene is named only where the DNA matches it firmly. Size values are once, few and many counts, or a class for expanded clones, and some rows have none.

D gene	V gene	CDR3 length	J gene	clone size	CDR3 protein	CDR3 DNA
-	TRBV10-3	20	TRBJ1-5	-	CAISETAGIPTAGSNQPQHF	TGTGCCATCAGCGAGACGGCGGGTATTCCAACGGCGGGGAGCAATCAGCCCCAGCATTTT
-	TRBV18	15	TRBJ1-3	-	CASSPGQATGNTIYF	TGTGCCAGCTCACCAGGGCAAGCGACTGGAAACACCATATATTTT
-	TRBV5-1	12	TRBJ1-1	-	CASTGGGIEAFF	TGCGCCAGCACGGGGGGTGGGATTGAAGCTTTCTTT
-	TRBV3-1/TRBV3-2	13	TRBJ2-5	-	CASSQAHQETQYF	TGTGCCAGCAGCCAAGCTCACCAAGAGACCCAGTACTTC
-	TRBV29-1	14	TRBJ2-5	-	CSAGDRTYQETQYF	TGCAGCGCGGGTGACAGGACCTACCAAGAGACCCAGTACTTC
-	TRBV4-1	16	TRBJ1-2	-	CASSQDPQGPFYGYTF	TGCGCCAGCAGCCAAGATCCCCAGGGCCCTTTCTATGGCTACACCTTC
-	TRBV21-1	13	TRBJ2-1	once	CASRPKGVNEQFF	TGTGCCAGCAGACCCAAGGGCGTTAATGAGCAGTTCTTC
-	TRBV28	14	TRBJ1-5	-	CASSLSSVVQPQHF	TGTGCCAGCAGTTTGTCGAGCGTGGTTCAGCCCCAGCATTTT
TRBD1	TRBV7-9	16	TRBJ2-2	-	CASSLDRAPHTGELFF	TGTGCCAGCAGCCTAGACAGGGCACCTCACACCGGGGAGCTGTTTTTT
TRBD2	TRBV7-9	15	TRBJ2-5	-	CASSLGTSGQETQYF	TGTGCCAGCAGCTTAGGGACTAGCGGCCAAGAGACCCAGTACTTC
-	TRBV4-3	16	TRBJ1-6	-	CASSQRGEGYNSPLHF	TGCGCCAGCAGCCAAAGAGGGGAGGGGTATAATTCACCCCTCCACTTT
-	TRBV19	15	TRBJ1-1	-	CASSIDGDAGTEAFF	TGTGCCAGTAGTATTGACGGGGATGCGGGGACTGAAGCTTTCTTT
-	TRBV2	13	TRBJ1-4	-	CASQDEGWEKLFF	TGTGCCAGCCAAGACGAGGGTTGGGAAAAACTGTTTTTT
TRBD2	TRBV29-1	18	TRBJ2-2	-	CSVEGQTLAGGPDGELFF	TGCAGCGTTGAGGGACAGACACTAGCGGGAGGGCCGGACGGGGAGCTGTTTTTT
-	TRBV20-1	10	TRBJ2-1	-	CSAKGSPQFF	TGCAGTGCTAAGGGTAGCCCCCAGTTCTTC
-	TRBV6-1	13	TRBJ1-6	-	CASSESRRSPLHF	TGTGCCAGCAGTGAATCGCGGCGGTCACCCCTCCACTTT
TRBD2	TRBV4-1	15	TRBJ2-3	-	CASSHPLAVGGTQYF	TGCGCCAGCAGCCACCCACTAGCGGTGGGAGGTACGCAGTATTTT
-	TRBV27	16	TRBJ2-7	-	CASSLERGVPSYEQYF	TGTGCCAGCAGTTTAGAAAGGGGGGTACCCTCCTACGAGCAGTACTTC
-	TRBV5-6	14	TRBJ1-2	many	CASAPWPSDYGYTF	TGTGCCAGCGCCCCTTGGCCCTCGGACTATGGCTACACCTTC
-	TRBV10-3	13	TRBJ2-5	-	CAISIRGQETQYF	TGTGCCATCAGTATACGGGGCCAAGAGACCCAGTACTTC
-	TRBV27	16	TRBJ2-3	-	CASSAQSRRRADTQYF	TGTGCCAGCAGTGCCCAATCGCGAAGGAGGGCAGATACGCAGTATTTT
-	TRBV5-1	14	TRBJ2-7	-	CASSLEVGWGEQYF	TGCGCCAGCAGCTTGGAAGTGGGGTGGGGCGAGCAGTACTTC
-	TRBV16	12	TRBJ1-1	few	CASSPNREAAFF	TGTGCCAGCAGCCCAAACCGAGAGGCGGCTTTCTTT
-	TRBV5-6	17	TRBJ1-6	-	CASRRTAESSYNSPLHF	TGTGCCAGCAGAAGGACAGCGGAAAGCTCCTATAATTCACCCCTCCACTTT
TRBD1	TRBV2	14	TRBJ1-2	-	CASSLQGVNYGYTF	TGTGCCAGCAGCTTACAGGGGGTTAACTATGGCTACACCTTC
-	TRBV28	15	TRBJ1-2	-	CASSLSGGINYGYTF	TGTGCCAGCAGTTTATCGGGGGGAATAAACTATGGCTACACCTTC
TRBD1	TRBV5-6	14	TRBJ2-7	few	CASSSGQGFYEQYF	TGTGCCAGCAGCTCGGGACAGGGATTTTACGAGCAGTACTTC
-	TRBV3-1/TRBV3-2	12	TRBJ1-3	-	CASSLTRNTIYF	TGTGCCAGCAGCCTTACGAGAAACACCATATATTTT
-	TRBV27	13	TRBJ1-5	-	CASSPVRGQPQHF	TGTGCCAGCAGTCCCGTAAGGGGACAGCCCCAGCATTTT